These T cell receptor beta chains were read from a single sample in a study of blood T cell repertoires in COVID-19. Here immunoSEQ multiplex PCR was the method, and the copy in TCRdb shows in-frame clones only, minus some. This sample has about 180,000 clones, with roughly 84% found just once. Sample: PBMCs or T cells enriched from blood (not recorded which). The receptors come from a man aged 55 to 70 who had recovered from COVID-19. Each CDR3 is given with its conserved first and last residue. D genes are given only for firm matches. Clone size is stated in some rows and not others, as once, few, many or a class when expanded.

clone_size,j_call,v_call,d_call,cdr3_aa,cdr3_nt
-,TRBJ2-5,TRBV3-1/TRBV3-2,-,CASSSSYREETQYF,TGTGCCAGCAGCAGTTCCTACAGGGAAGAGACCCAGTACTTC
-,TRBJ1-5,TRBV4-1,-,CASSLDIQGDQPQHF,TGCGCCAGCAGCCTCGACATCCAGGGTGATCAGCCCCAGCATTTT
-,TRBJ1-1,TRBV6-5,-,CASSYVGQTNTEAFF,TGTGCCAGCAGTTACGTAGGACAGACAAACACTGAAGCTTTCTTT
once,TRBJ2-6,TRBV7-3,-,CASSLSVVAGGGSGANVLTF,TGTGCCAGCAGCTTATCGGTAGTGGCCGGGGGAGGATCTGGGGCCAACGTCCTGACTTTC
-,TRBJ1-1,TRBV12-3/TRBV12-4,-,CASDGGNTEAFF,TGTGCCAGCGACGGGGGAAACACTGAAGCTTTCTTT
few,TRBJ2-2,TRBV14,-,CASSQFKNTGELFF,TGTGCCAGCAGCCAATTCAAGAACACCGGGGAGCTGTTTTTT
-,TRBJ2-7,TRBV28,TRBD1,CASQQGAYEQYF,TGTGCCAGCCAACAGGGGGCCTACGAGCAGTACTTC
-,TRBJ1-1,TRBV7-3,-,CASSSPQGKRNTEAFF,TGTGCCAGCAGCTCCCCACAGGGAAAGAGGAACACTGAAGCTTTCTTT
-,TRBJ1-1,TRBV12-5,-,CASGAGTLTEAFF,TGTGCTAGTGGTGCCGGGACTTTGACTGAAGCTTTCTTT
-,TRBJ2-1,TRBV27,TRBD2,CASSTTTSGGVNEQFF,TGTGCCAGCAGCACAACAACTAGCGGGGGGGTCAATGAGCAGTTCTTC
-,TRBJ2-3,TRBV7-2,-,CASSSRGPSTDTQYF,TGTGCCAGCAGCTCCCGTGGCCCTAGCACAGATACGCAGTATTTT
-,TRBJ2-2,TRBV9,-,CASSAVTGTGELFF,TGTGCCAGCAGCGCCGTGACAGGAACCGGGGAGCTGTTTTTT
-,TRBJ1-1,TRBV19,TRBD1,CASSPRTGMNTEAFF,TGTGCCAGTAGCCCAAGGACAGGGATGAACACTGAAGCTTTCTTT
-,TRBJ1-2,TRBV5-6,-,CASSFGAGGTSRGYTF,TGTGCCAGCAGCTTCGGAGCAGGAGGTACGAGCCGAGGCTACACCTTC
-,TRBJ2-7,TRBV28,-,CAAGDPTETPYEQYF,TGTGCCGCAGGGGACCCGACAGAAACCCCCTACGAGCAGTACTTC
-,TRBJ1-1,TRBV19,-,CASSIGGGTEAFF,TGTGCCAGTAGTATAGGGGGAGGCACTGAAGCTTTCTTT
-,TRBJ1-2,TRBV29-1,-,CSVALGQYYGYTF,TGCAGCGTGGCCCTAGGACAGTACTATGGCTACACCTTC
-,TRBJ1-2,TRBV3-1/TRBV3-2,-,CASSQEGARFYGYTF,TGTGCCAGCAGCCAAGAGGGGGCCCGCTTCTATGGCTACACCTTC
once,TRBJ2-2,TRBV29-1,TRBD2,CSARTSGGFTGELFF,TGCAGCGCCCGGACTAGCGGGGGGTTCACCGGGGAGCTGTTTTTT
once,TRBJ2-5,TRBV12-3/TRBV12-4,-,CASSPYTGETQYF,TGTGCCAGCAGTCCGTACACGGGTGAGACCCAGTACTTC
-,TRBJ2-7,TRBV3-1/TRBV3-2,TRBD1,CASSQDPGTGYEQYF,TGTGCCAGCAGCCAAGACCCCGGGACAGGCTACGAGCAGTACTTC
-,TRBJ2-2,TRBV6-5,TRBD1,CASRLDRANTGELFF,TGTGCCAGCAGGTTGGACAGGGCGAACACCGGGGAGCTGTTTTTT
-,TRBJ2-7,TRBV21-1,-,CASSNARQGWGEQYF,TGTGCCAGCAGCAATGCTCGACAGGGGTGGGGCGAGCAGTACTTC
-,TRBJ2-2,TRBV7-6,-,CASSRDTGELFF,TGTGCCAGCAGCCGGGACACCGGGGAGCTGTTTTTT
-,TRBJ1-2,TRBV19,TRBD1,CASTERLTGALYGYTF,TGTGCCAGTACCGAACGCCTAACAGGGGCACTCTATGGCTACACCTTC
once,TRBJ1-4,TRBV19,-,CASSRSQLATNEKLFF,TGTGCCAGTAGTAGGTCCCAACTAGCAACTAATGAAAAACTGTTTTTT
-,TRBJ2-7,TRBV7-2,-,CASSLAQGYEQYF,TGTGCCAGCAGCTTAGCGCAGGGTTACGAGCAGTACTTC
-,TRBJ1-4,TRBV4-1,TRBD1,CASSQAGTGYEKLFF,TGCGCCAGCAGCCAAGCCGGGACAGGGTATGAAAAACTGTTTTTT
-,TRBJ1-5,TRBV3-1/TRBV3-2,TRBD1,CASSLSGGSNQPQHF,TGTGCCAGCAGCTTATCAGGGGGTAGCAATCAGCCCCAGCATTTT
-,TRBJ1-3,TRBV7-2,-,CASSPLSSGNTIYF,TGTGCCAGCAGCCCCTTGAGCTCTGGAAACACCATATATTTT
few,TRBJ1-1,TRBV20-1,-,CSASRGYRATLSEAFF,TGCAGTGCTAGTAGGGGCTATAGGGCTACCTTGTCTGAAGCTTTCTTT
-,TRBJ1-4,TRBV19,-,CASSPTGFFATNEKLFF,TGTGCCAGTAGTCCTACAGGGTTTTTTGCGACTAATGAAAAACTGTTTTTT
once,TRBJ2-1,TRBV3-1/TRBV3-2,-,CASSLNNEQFF,TGTGCCAGCAGCCTAAACAATGAGCAGTTCTTC
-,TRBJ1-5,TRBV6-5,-,CASYPGASSNQPQHF,TGTGCCAGCTACCCAGGGGCAAGTAGCAATCAGCCCCAGCATTTT
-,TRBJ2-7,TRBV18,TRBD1,CASSPSTDRGEYF,TGTGCCAGCTCGCCGAGTACCGACAGGGGAGAGTACTTC
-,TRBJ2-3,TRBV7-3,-,CASSQSRATSTDTQYF,TGTGCCAGCAGCCAAAGCAGGGCAACTAGCACAGATACGCAGTATTTT
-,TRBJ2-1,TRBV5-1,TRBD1,CASSLGQGFDEQFF,TGCGCCAGCAGCTTGGGACAGGGTTTCGATGAGCAGTTCTTC
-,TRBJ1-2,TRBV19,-,CASSTGVPGGYTF,TGTGCCAGTAGTACCGGGGTCCCTGGAGGCTACACCTTC
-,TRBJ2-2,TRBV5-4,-,CASSFSVGGRTGELFF,TGTGCCAGCAGCTTCTCGGTGGGGGGAAGGACCGGGGAGCTGTTTTTT